Following are 23 T cell receptor beta chains from one sample sequenced in a study of T-cell reconstitution after alpha-beta-depleted transplantation in children. Preparing the TCRbeta library involved the use of unique molecular identifiers. MiXCR, run by TCRdb on the PCR reads, gives a single entry per CDR3 protein. This table has 95,000 to 150,000 distinct CDR3 sequences, under 25% appearing once. This specimen consisted of PBMCs, mostly from graft donor cells, obtained 180 days after TCRalphabeta/CD19-depleted stem cell transplant. These receptors all stem from a male patient aged 2 to 9 who had a stem cell transplant for chronic granulomatous disease, so the T cells may come from the graft donor.

V usage is TRBV20-1 and J usage is TRBJ2-1; D may correspond to TRBD1 or TRBD2 (6 bases each). The V end was cut by 6 bases, the J end by 7 bases, with 19 bases between. Germline lookup yields CDR1 DFQATT and CDR2 SNEGSKA (reference sequence). The CDR3 is 14 residues long. This CDR3 reads CSARKGGTGNEQFF. For the CDR3, the DNA is TGCAGTGCCCGGAAGGGAGGTACAGGGAATGAGCAGTTCTTC.

This clonotype came up many times. This chain connects TRBV4-1 to TRBJ1-3; D uncertain. The germline CDR1 and CDR2 sequences are MGHRA and YSYEKL. The CDR3 length is 18 residues. The ends were cut back, 0 bases at V and 1 base at J, with 16 bases in the middle. CDR3: CASSQDPRAAPSGNTIYF. As DNA, the CDR3 is TGCGCCAGCAGCCAAGACCCCCGGGCAGCTCCTTCTGGAAACACCATATATTTT.

This clonotype occurred many times. CDR3 sequence: CSARLGGYNEQFF. CDR3 bases: TGCAGTGCTAGACTAGGGGGCTACAATGAGCAGTTCTTC. The rearrangement links TRBV20-1 to TRBJ2-1; tentatively, D is TRBD1 (6 bases). The germline V gene has CDR1 DFQATT and CDR2 SNEGSKA (reference sequence). The V gene lost 2 bases and the J gene lost 3 bases, with 8 bases spanning the gap. This CDR3 comprises 13 residues.

V usage is TRBV5-1 and J usage is TRBJ2-3; tentatively, D is TRBD2 (5 bases). The V end was cut by 4 bases, the J end by 3 bases, with 9 bases between. The germline CDR1 and CDR2 sequences are SGHRS and YFSETQ. The CDR3 contains 13 residues. CDR3 in DNA: TGCGCCAGCAGCACGAGGGAGACAGATACGCAGTATTTT. Residues: CASSTRETDTQYF.

This clonotype was observed a handful of times. The chain has TRBV20-1 and TRBJ2-5; the match to TRBD1 covers 8 bases. The length of the CDR3 is 12 residues. After removal of 6 bases from V and 5 bases from J, the junction contained 5 bases not matched to a gene. Germline CDR1 is DFQATT and CDR2 is SNEGSKA (reference sequence). DNA for the CDR3: TGCAGTGCAAGGAGGACAGGGGAGACCCAGTACTTC. This codes for CSARRTGETQYF.

The genes are TRBV25-1 and TRBJ2-5; TRBD1 is a possible D gene (6 bases). The germline gives CDR1 MGHDK, CDR2 SYGVNS. The CDR3 loop spans 16 amino acids. The V end was cut by 2 bases, the J end by 4 bases, with 17 bases between. CDR3: CASSEHPRTDRETQYF. CDR3 in DNA: TGTGCCAGCAGTGAACATCCGAGGACAGACCGAGAGACCCAGTACTTC.

The chain combines TRBV5-5 with TRBJ2-5; D uncertain. The germline V gene encodes CDR1 SGHKS and CDR2 YYEKEE (reference sequence). The CDR3 totals 13 residues. Trimming cost V 5 bases and J 2 bases, with 10 bases left between them. The CDR3 loop is CASRSIGQETQYF. The CDR3 DNA sequence: TGTGCCAGCAGGTCCATAGGGCAAGAGACCCAGTACTTC. The full variable domain, rest sourced from reference TRBV5-5 and TRBJ2-5, is DAGVTQSPTHLIKTRGQQVTLRCSPISGHKSVSWYQQVLGQGPQFIFQYYEKEERGRGNFPDRFSARQFPNYSSELNVNALLLGDSALYLCASRSIGQETQYFGPGTRLLVL.

The sample holds one count of this clonotype. The chain couples TRBV5-5 to TRBJ2-2; possibly TRBD2 for D (6 bases). Trimming pared 2 bases from V and 5 bases from J, leaving 10 bases between. The CDR3 has 14 amino acids. The germline V gene has CDR1 SGHKS and CDR2 YYEKEE (reference sequence). CDR3 nucleotide sequence: TGTGCCAGCAGCTTACGGGGAGGTACCGGGGAGCTGTTTTTT. Amino acids: CASSLRGGTGELFF.

The sample holds a few counts of this clonotype. This chain uses TRBV5-1 with TRBJ1-1; a weak D match, TRBD1 (5 bases). Germline values: CDR1 SGHRS, CDR2 YFSETQ. V was clipped by 4 bases and J by 4 bases, with 11 bases between them. The CDR3 has 13 amino acids. The DNA of the CDR3 is TGCGCCAGCAGCCCGACAGTACTCACTGAAGCTTTCTTT. This encodes CASSPTVLTEAFF. The full variable domain, in which reference TRBV5-1 and TRBJ1-1 provide the parts outside the CDR3, is KAGVTQTPRYLIKTRGQQVTLSCSPISGHRSVSWYQQTPGQGLQFLFEYFSETQRNKGNFPGRFSGRQFSNSRSEMNVSTLELGDSALYLCASSPTVLTEAFFGQGTRLTVV.

The chain has TRBV5-1 and TRBJ1-1, with D possibly being TRBD1 (5 bases). CDR3 length equals 14 residues. CDR1 SGHRS and CDR2 YFSETQ come from the germline V gene. Trimming took off 5 bases at V and 0 bases at J, with 11 bases between the two ends. The CDR3 protein is CASRLLQVNTEAFF. CDR3 DNA: TGCGCCAGCAGATTATTACAGGTGAACACTGAAGCTTTCTTT. The variable domain in full, completed from reference TRBV5-1 and TRBJ1-1, reads KAGVTQTPRYLIKTRGQQVTLSCSPISGHRSVSWYQQTPGQGLQFLFEYFSETQRNKGNFPGRFSGRQFSNSRSEMNVSTLELGDSALYLCASRLLQVNTEAFFGQGTRLTVV.

The chain employs TRBV12-3 or TRBV12-4 and TRBJ2-1; D possibly corresponds to TRBD2 (6 bases). The CDR3 runs to 16 residues. V was trimmed by 6 bases and J by 8 bases, leaving 23 bases between them. CDR3 sequence (DNA): TGTGCCAGCAGCCAGGTTCCCGCGGGATATGGCGATGAGCAGTTCTTC. As protein: CASSQVPAGYGDEQFF.

CDR3: CASSLDDGELFF. CDR3 sequence (DNA): TGTGCCAGCAGCTTGGACGACGGGGAGCTGTTTTTT. The chain couples TRBV5-5 to TRBJ2-2; no definite D call. Per germline, CDR1 SGHKS and CDR2 YYEKEE (reference sequence). CDR3 size: 12 residues. Between the trimmed V and J ends, which lost 0 bases and 7 bases, there was a span of 4 bases.

V and J are TRBV12-3 or TRBV12-4 and TRBJ2-3; unclear D gene. The CDR3 is 14 amino acids. V lost 2 bases to trimming and J lost 3 bases, with 9 bases between them. The CDR3 sequence: CASSLRFPTDTQYF. The CDR3, as DNA: TGTGCCAGCAGTTTAAGGTTCCCAACAGATACGCAGTATTTT.

With respect to this clonotype: A junction boundary mismatches the germline segment, possibly from a read error. The chain couples TRBV4-1 to TRBJ2-1, with D possibly matching TRBD1 (5 bases). The CDR3 consists of 15 residues. CDR1 is MGHRA, CDR2 YSYEKL, per germline. CDR3 in DNA: TGCGCCAGCAGCTCCGGGCCAGGGAAGGACAAAGAGCAGTTCTTC. Its translation is CASSSGPGKDKEQFF.

This clonotype was seen repeatedly, ten times or more. The chain links TRBV29-1 to TRBJ2-7; 7 nucleotides line up with TRBD1. Germline CDR1 and CDR2: SQVTM and ANQGSEA. This CDR3 region has 12 residues. After removal of 3 bases from V and 2 bases from J, the junction contained 1 base not matched to a gene. CDR3 residues: CSVETGPYEQYF. The DNA for the CDR3 is TGCAGCGTTGAGACAGGGCCCTACGAGCAGTACTTC.

There are a few counts of this clonotype. The V and J genes are TRBV12-3 or TRBV12-4 and TRBJ2-4; D may be TRBD1 (6 bases). The CDR3 runs 14 residues. Trimming took off 6 bases at V and 11 bases at J, with 20 bases between the two ends. The CDR3 loop is CASSFPDRPSFQYF. Written as DNA, the CDR3 is TGTGCCAGCAGCTTCCCTGACAGGCCCTCATTTCAGTACTTC.

This chain joins TRBV12-3 or TRBV12-4 and TRBJ2-1; TRBD1 or TRBD2 may be the D gene (5 bases each). The CDR3 sequence is 14 residues long. Trimming removed 5 bases from V and 3 bases from J, with 11 bases in between. DNA for the CDR3: TGTGCCAGCAGTGCCGGGACCAACTACAATGAGCAGTTCTTC. Translation gives CASSAGTNYNEQFF.

This clonotype occurred many times. This rearrangement joins TRBV6-5 to TRBJ1-1; D gene unclear. V gave up 0 bases and J gave up 6 bases, with 8 bases separating them. The CDR3 loop spans 13 amino acids. CDR1 and CDR2 (germline): MNHEY, SVGAGI. The CDR3 loop is CASSYSRVSEAFF. CDR3 nucleotide sequence: TGTGCCAGCAGTTACTCGCGTGTCTCTGAAGCTTTCTTT.

This clonotype was detected a few times. The CDR3 nucleotides read TGTGCCAGCAGCCCCGGGACAGGGAGATACGAGCAGTACTTC. Its translation is CASSPGTGRYEQYF. This chain uses TRBV5-6 with TRBJ2-7; 9 nucleotides align to TRBD1. The V gene end was trimmed by 4 bases and the J gene end by 4 bases; junction bases not matched to a gene: 6. Germline V gives CDR1 SGHDT, CDR2 YYEEEE. CDR3 size: 14 residues.

The sample holds a few counts of this clonotype. V is TRBV7-9 and J is TRBJ2-7; 8 bases match TRBD1. CDR1 SEHNR and CDR2 FQNEAQ come from the germline V gene (reference sequence). The CDR3 runs to 15 residues. The V gene end was trimmed by 5 bases and the J gene end by 3 bases; junction bases not matched to a gene: 9. CDR3 sequence reads: CASSPGQGWNYEQYF. The CDR3 bases are TGTGCCAGCAGCCCCGGACAGGGCTGGAACTACGAGCAGTACTTC.

The chain has TRBV5-1 and TRBJ2-2; 7 bases fit TRBD1. V lost 5 bases and J lost 4; bases outside the gene matches: 2. This CDR3 comprises 13 residues. Germline assignment: CDR1 SGHRS and CDR2 YFSETQ. CDR3 DNA sequence: TGCGCCAGCAGACAGGGGCCCACCGGGGAGCTGTTTTTT. It yields the protein CASRQGPTGELFF.

This clonotype was detected many times. The V gene is TRBV7-3, the J gene TRBJ2-2, with D maybe TRBD2 (6 bases). Trimming stripped 0 bases from V and 5 bases from J, with 7 bases between. The CDR3 length is 14 residues. Germline assignment: CDR1 SGHTA and CDR2 FQGTGA. The CDR3 region is CASSLTGGTGELFF. CDR3 coding DNA: TGTGCCAGCAGCTTAACCGGGGGAACCGGGGAGCTGTTTTTT.

This clonotype was seen a few times. The V call is TRBV20-1, the J call TRBJ2-7, with 10 bases aligning to TRBD2. J lost 1 base, V lost 7 bases, and 4 bases had no gene match. Per the germline V gene, CDR1 is DFQATT and CDR2 is SNEGSKA (reference sequence). This CDR3 contains 13 residues. CDR3 region: CSGRLAGSYEQYF. Here the CDR3 DNA reads TGCAGTGGAAGACTAGCGGGTTCCTACGAGCAGTACTTC.